This T cell receptor beta chain was identified in a study of glioma-infiltrating T cells after dendritic cell vaccination. Primers: 60 V beta forward and 13 J beta reverse. Assay used: immunoSEQ multiplex PCR; TCRdb lists only in-frame clones, some missing. The sample yields approximately 82,000 clones, about 87% seen once. All glioblastoma patients lacked an isocitrate dehydrogenase mutation. The TCR originated in a human donor with glioblastoma. The specimen comprised blood, sampled before dendritic cell vaccination.

CDR3 sequence (DNA): TGCACCCTGGGGGGACCCAATACGCAGTATTTT. Translating it yields CTLGGPNTQYF. V usage is TRBV1 and J usage is TRBJ2-3; the table's D call of TRBD2 was not tested on the DNA. TRBV1 constitutes a pseudogene. The CDR3 has 11 amino acids.